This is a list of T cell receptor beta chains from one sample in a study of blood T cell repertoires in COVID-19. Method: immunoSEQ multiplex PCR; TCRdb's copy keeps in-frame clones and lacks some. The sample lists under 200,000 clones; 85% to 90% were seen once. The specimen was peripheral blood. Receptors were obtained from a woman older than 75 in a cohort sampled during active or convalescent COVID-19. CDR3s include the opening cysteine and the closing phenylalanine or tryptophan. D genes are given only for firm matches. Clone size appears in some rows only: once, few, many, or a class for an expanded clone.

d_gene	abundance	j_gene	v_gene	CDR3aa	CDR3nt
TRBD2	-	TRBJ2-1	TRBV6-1	CASSERLAGPFWNEQFF	TGTGCCAGCAGTGAACGACTAGCGGGGCCTTTCTGGAATGAGCAGTTCTTC
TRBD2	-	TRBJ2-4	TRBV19	CASRPGGTIKNIQYF	TGTGCCAGTAGACCGGGAGGAACCATCAAAAACATTCAGTACTTC
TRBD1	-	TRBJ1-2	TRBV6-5	CASLAGTDYGYTF	TGTGCCAGCTTAGCCGGGACAGACTATGGCTACACCTTC
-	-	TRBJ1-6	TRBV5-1	CASGQIVNSPLHF	TGCGCCAGCGGTCAGATTGTTAATTCACCCCTCCACTTT
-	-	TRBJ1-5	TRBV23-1	CASSHVIDQPQHF	TGCGCCAGCAGTCACGTAATTGATCAGCCCCAGCATTTT
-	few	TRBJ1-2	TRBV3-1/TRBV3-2	CASSQDRGDDYGYTF	TGTGCCAGCAGCCAAGACCGGGGGGATGACTATGGCTACACCTTC
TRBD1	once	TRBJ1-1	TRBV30	CAWIGQGGTEAFF	TGTGCCTGGATCGGACAGGGAGGGACTGAAGCTTTCTTT
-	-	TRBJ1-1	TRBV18	CASSPLFGQGKNTEAFF	TGTGCCAGCTCACCACTATTCGGGCAGGGGAAGAACACTGAAGCTTTCTTT
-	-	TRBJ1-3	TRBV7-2	CASSSSGGGGGGNTIYF	TGTGCCAGCAGCTCGAGCGGGGGGGGTGGAGGTGGAAACACCATATATTTT
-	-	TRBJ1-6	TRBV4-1	CASSFGTDPVHSYNSPLHF	TGCGCCAGCAGCTTCGGGACTGACCCTGTCCACTCCTATAATTCACCCCTCCACTTT
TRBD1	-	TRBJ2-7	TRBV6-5	CASSWGDRGYEQYF	TGTGCCAGCAGTTGGGGGGACAGGGGATACGAGCAGTACTTC
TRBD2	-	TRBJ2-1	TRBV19	CASSIEVRASGYNNEQFF	TGTGCCAGTAGTATTGAGGTACGGGCTAGCGGTTACAACAATGAGCAGTTCTTC
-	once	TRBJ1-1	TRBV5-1	CASSLGGGDTEAFF	TGCGCCAGCAGCCTCGGCGGGGGAGACACTGAAGCTTTCTTT
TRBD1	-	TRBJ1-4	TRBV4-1	CASSQTGVGNEKLFF	TGCGCCAGCAGCCAAACAGGGGTCGGGAATGAAAAACTGTTTTTT
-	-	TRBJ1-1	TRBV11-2	CASSLRGGGLNTEAFF	TGTGCCAGCAGCTTAAGAGGAGGAGGGTTGAATACTGAAGCTTTCTTT
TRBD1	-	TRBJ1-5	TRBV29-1	CSAGQGNQPQHF	TGCAGCGCTGGACAGGGCAATCAGCCCCAGCATTTT
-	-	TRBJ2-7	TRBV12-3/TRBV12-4	CASSPAYEQYF	TGTGCCAGCAGTCCGGCCTACGAGCAGTACTTC
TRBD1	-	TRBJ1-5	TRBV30	CAWTTGGNQPQHF	TGTGCCTGGACGACAGGGGGCAATCAGCCCCAGCATTTT
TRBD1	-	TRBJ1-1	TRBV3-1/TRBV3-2	CASSPGQMNTEAFF	TGTGCCAGCAGCCCGGGACAGATGAACACTGAAGCTTTCTTT
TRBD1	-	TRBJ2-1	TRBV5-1	CASSFDRGSLFF	TGCGCCAGCAGCTTTGACAGGGGCTCTCTGTTCTTC
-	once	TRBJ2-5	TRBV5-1	CASSLGQGRETQYF	TGCGCCAGCAGCTTGGGGCAGGGCCGGGAGACCCAGTACTTC
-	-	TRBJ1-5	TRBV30	CALSRMGLVGQPQHF	TGTGCTCTTTCCCGGATGGGGCTTGTAGGTCAGCCCCAGCATTTT
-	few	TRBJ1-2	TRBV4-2	CASSQVGKGVAYGYTF	TGTGCCAGCAGCCAAGTTGGAAAAGGGGTAGCCTATGGCTACACCTTC
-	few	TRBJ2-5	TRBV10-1	CASSEAGIQETQYF	TGCGCCAGCAGTGAAGCAGGGATACAAGAGACCCAGTACTTC
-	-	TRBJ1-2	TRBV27	CASAGLRGYGYTF	TGTGCCAGCGCTGGCCTCAGGGGCTATGGCTACACCTTC
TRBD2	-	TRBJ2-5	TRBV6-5	CASTPLRGGETQYF	TGTGCCAGCACCCCTCTTCGGGGGGGGGAGACCCAGTACTTC
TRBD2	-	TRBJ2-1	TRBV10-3	CAISPGTSGSNEQFF	TGTGCCATAAGCCCCGGGACTAGCGGGAGTAATGAGCAGTTCTTC
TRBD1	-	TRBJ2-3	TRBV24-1	CATSDTDRGRTDTQYF	TGTGCCACCAGTGATACCGACAGGGGGAGGACAGATACGCAGTATTTT
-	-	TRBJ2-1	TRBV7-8	CASSLRRDFSYNEQFF	TGTGCCAGCAGCTTACGTCGGGATTTCTCCTACAATGAGCAGTTCTTC
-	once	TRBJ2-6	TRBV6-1	CASSELGTGANVLTF	TGTGCCAGCAGTGAATTGGGCACTGGGGCCAACGTCCTGACTTTC
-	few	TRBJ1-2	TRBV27	CASSLTSGTSYGYTF	TGTGCCAGCAGTTTAACTTCCGGGACATCCTATGGCTACACCTTC
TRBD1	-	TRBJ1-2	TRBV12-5	CASGFGGGAGYGYTF	TGTGCTAGTGGTTTTGGAGGGGGCGCAGGCTATGGCTACACCTTC
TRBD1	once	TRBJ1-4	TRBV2	CASSENRGRDEKLFF	TGTGCCAGCAGTGAGAACAGGGGGCGTGATGAAAAACTGTTTTTT
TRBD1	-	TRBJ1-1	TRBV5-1	CASRPGGDTEAFF	TGCGCCAGTCGGCCAGGGGGCGATACTGAAGCTTTCTTT
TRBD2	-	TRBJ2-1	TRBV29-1	CSVPIGGRAYNEQFF	TGCAGCGTCCCCATCGGCGGGAGGGCCTATAATGAGCAGTTCTTC
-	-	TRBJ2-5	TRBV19	CASSARVQETQYF	TGTGCCAGTAGTGCCAGGGTTCAAGAGACCCAGTACTTC
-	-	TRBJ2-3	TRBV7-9	CASSLTGQITDTQYF	TGTGCCAGCAGCTTAACAGGACAGATCACAGATACGCAGTATTTT
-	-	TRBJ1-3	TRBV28	CASSLYRSSGNTIYF	TGTGCCAGCAGTTTATACAGGTCCTCTGGAAACACCATATATTTT
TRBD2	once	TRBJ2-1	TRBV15	CATSRAAVGLAGINEQFF	TGTGCCACCAGCAGAGCCGCCGTGGGACTAGCGGGTATCAATGAGCAGTTCTTC
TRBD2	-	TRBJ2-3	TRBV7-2	CASSPPLLGGGTDTQYF	TGTGCCAGCAGCCCCCCCCTCCTCGGGGGGGGCACAGATACGCAGTATTTT
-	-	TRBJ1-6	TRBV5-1	CASSLTGNNSPLHF	TGCGCCAGCAGCTTGACAGGGAATAATTCACCCCTCCACTTT
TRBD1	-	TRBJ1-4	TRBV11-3	CASSPGATGGFEKLFF	TGTGCCAGCAGCCCAGGGGCGACAGGGGGCTTTGAAAAACTGTTTTTT
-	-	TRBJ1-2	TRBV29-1	CSVDQAGRGYGYTF	TGCAGCGTTGACCAAGCCGGCAGGGGTTATGGCTACACCTTC
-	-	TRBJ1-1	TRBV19	CASSIGLAGALNTEAFF	TGTGCCAGTAGTATAGGATTGGCAGGGGCTCTGAACACTGAAGCTTTCTTT
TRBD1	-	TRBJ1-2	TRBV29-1	CSVYDRGGYTF	TGCAGCGTTTACGACAGGGGTGGCTACACCTTC
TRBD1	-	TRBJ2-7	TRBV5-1	CASSLEGGRPGEQYF	TGCGCCAGCAGCTTGGAAGGGGGCAGACCCGGCGAGCAGTACTTC
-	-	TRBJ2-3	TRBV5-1	CASSLEGGQSDTQYF	TGCGCCAGCAGCTTGGAGGGGGGGCAGTCAGATACGCAGTATTTT
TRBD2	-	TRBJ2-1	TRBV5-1	CASSIIAGDYNEQFF	TGCGCCAGCAGCATAATAGCGGGGGACTACAATGAGCAGTTCTTC
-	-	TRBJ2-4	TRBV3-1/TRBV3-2	CASSFRPWSDKNIQYF	TGTGCCAGCAGCTTTCGCCCTTGGTCAGACAAAAACATTCAGTACTTC
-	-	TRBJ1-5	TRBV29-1	CSVAAGRSNQPQHF	TGCAGCGTTGCAGCAGGGCGTAGCAATCAGCCCCAGCATTTT
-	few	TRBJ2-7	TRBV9	CASSPTFGTPGYEQYF	TGTGCCAGCAGCCCGACCTTCGGGACACCCGGCTACGAGCAGTACTTC